The next 31 T cell receptor beta chains were all read from a single sample in a study of post-analysis software for immune sequencing data. Study-wide results and caveats: In patients, about 5 TRBV segments were more frequent than in controls, with TRBV5-6, TRBV5-1 and TRBV20-1 among them.

Unique molecular identifiers tagged the TCR beta cDNA libraries. TCRdb re-analysed the PCR reads in MiXCR, keeping a single row per CDR3 protein. The repertoire holds about 500,000 distinct CDR3 sequences, approximately 46% seen once, with over 10% in the top ten. Their antigens are not known. The specimen was blood. The source of these receptors is a girl aged 5 to 17 with multiple sclerosis.

The chain uses TRBV28 and TRBJ1-2, with 9 bases lining up with TRBD1. J gave up 5 bases and V 4 bases, and 5 bases lay outside the gene matches. The CDR3 is 14 residues long. Germline CDR1 and CDR2: MDHEN and SYDVKM. CDR3 DNA: TGTGCCAGCAGTTCCACAGGGGGCTGGTATGGCTACACCTTC. Residues: CASSSTGGWYGYTF.

This chain joins TRBV6-2 or TRBV6-3 and TRBJ1-1; D is possibly TRBD1 (5 bases). Trimming took off 6 bases at V and 10 bases at J, with 18 bases between the two ends. The CDR3 length is 13 residues. Germline CDR1 is MNHEY and CDR2 is SVGEGT. DNA for the CDR3: TGTGCCAGCAGCGCCGATAGGGGCCTTACAGCTTTCTTT. It translates to CASSADRGLTAFF.

There are a few counts of this clonotype. The chain combines TRBV28 with TRBJ2-7; 9 bases align to TRBD1. V trimming: 8 bases; J trimming: 4 bases; junction bases outside the gene matches: 15. This CDR3 contains 16 residues. Looked up from germline, CDR1 is MDHEN and CDR2 is SYDVKM. CDR3 protein: CASSGTGTDADYEQYF. For the CDR3, the DNA is TGTGCCAGCTCAGGGACAGGGACGGATGCAGATTACGAGCAGTACTTC.

Only a few counts were recorded for this clonotype. The rearrangement joins TRBV2 to TRBJ2-1; D is unresolved. CDR3 length: 12 residues. Trimming took 2 bases from V and 9 from J, leaving 8 bases between them. Germline values: CDR1 SNHLY, CDR2 FYNNEI. The CDR3 DNA reads as TGTGCCAGCAGTGAATCCCGGGTTGAGCAGTTCTTC. Its translation is CASSESRVEQFF.

This clonotype was seen a few times. The chain couples TRBV12-3 or TRBV12-4 to TRBJ2-7; TRBD2 aligns across 11 bases. Unmatched junction bases numbered 6, after V lost 4 bases and J lost 7 bases. The CDR3 covers 14 residues. CDR3 nucleotide sequence: TGTGCCAGCAGTTCTAGCGGGAGGACACTGGAGCAGTACTTC. Its protein product is CASSSSGRTLEQYF.

The chain recombines TRBV28 with TRBJ2-7, with TRBD1 matching over 8 bases. CDR1 is MDHEN and CDR2 is SYDVKM in the germline V gene. Trimming took 7 bases from V and 3 from J; bases not matched to a gene: 5. This CDR3 is 13 amino acids long. CDR3 sequence reads: CASKTGQDYEQYF. The CDR3, as DNA: TGTGCCAGCAAGACGGGACAGGACTACGAGCAGTACTTC. Based on the CDR3 plus reference TRBV28 and TRBJ2-7, the full variable domain is DVKVTQSSRYLVKRTGEKVFLECVQDMDHENMFWYRQDPGLGLRLIYFSYDVKMKEKGDIPEGYSVSREKKERFSLILESASTNQTSMYLCASKTGQDYEQYFGPGTRLTVT.

The CDR3 region has the DNA TGCGCCAGCAGCAAACCGACTAGCGGGAGACTAAACACCGGGGAGCTGTTTTTT. Translation gives CASSKPTSGRLNTGELFF. V and J are TRBV4-1 and TRBJ2-2, with 12 bases aligning to TRBD2. Germline values: CDR1 MGHRA, CDR2 YSYEKL. CDR3 length equals 18 residues. Germline trimming cut 5 bases from V and 2 bases from J; bases unmatched to any gene: 9.

The CDR3 loop reads CASNPTGGTYEQYF. The CDR3 DNA is TGTGCCAGCAACCCGACAGGGGGGACCTACGAGCAGTACTTC. The chain uses TRBV6-1 and TRBJ2-7; 9 bases fit TRBD1. CDR1 is MNHNS and CDR2 is SASEGT in the germline V gene. Germline trimming cut 7 bases from V and 2 bases from J; bases unmatched to any gene: 6. The CDR3 runs to 14 residues.

The chain has TRBV7-2 and TRBJ1-4; D perhaps matches TRBD1 (5 bases). V was shortened by 5 bases and J by 10 bases, with 23 bases between the two germline ends. The germline gives CDR1 SGHTA, CDR2 FQGNSA. The CDR3 extends over 16 amino acids. The CDR3, as DNA: TGTGCCAGCAGCCCGAGGGCCGGGGGAATTGGTACAAAACTGTTTTTT. The encoded protein is CASSPRAGGIGTKLFF.

This rearrangement joins TRBV4-3 to TRBJ2-1; 13 bases are shared with TRBD2. The DNA end lines up better with TRBJ2-7; the J call may be wrong. This CDR3 spans 18 amino acids. Germline CDR1 and CDR2: LGHNA and YSLEER. CDR3 region: CASSQDLGLAGDYNEQYF. The CDR3 coding sequence is TGCGCCAGCAGCCAAGATCTCGGACTAGCGGGAGACTACAATGAGCAGTACTTC.

This clonotype appeared a few times. In DNA form, the CDR3 reads TGCGCCAGCAGCCAAGAGGCAGGCGTCGGCTACACCTTC. It translates to CASSQEAGVGYTF. This rearrangement joins TRBV4-3 to TRBJ1-2, with D unclear. Germline V CDR1 and CDR2: LGHNA, YSLEER. CDR3 length equals 13 residues. V lost 0 bases and J lost 8, with 10 bases in between.

About this clonotype itself: The junction and the germline gene differ at one end; a read error may be behind it. The rearrangement links TRBV7-7 to TRBJ2-3; D possibly matches TRBD1 or TRBD2 (6 bases each). The CDR3 covers 15 residues. From germline, CDR1 is SSHAT and CDR2 FNYEAQ (reference sequence). CDR3 DNA sequence: TGTGCTAGCAGCCCTACGGGGGCCAGCACAGATACGCAGTATTTT. Protein sequence: CASSPTGASTDTQYF.

The table lists this clonotype with a few counts. This chain links TRBV15 with TRBJ2-1, with 12 positions matching TRBD2. The CDR3 is 16 amino acids. In germline, CDR1 is LNHNV, CDR2 YYDKDF (reference sequence). The V and J ends lost 1 base and 5 bases, in that order; junction bases with no gene match: 3. The CDR3 DNA follows: TGTGCCACCAGCAGAGGTCGGACTAGCGGGGACAATGAGCAGTTCTTC. It encodes CATSRGRTSGDNEQFF.

The V call is TRBV5-1, the J call TRBJ1-6; a weak D match, TRBD1 (6 bases). The V gene's germline CDR1 is SGHRS and CDR2 YFSETQ. This CDR3 has 16 residues. Trimming took off 1 base at V and 9 bases at J, with 17 bases between the two ends. DNA for the CDR3: TGCGCCAGCAGCTTGACTCCCGTCCAGGGGAGTTCACCCCTCCACTTT. Its protein is CASSLTPVQGSSPLHF.

The table lists this clonotype with a few counts. V and J are TRBV13 and TRBJ2-1; D gene unclear. Trimming pared 5 bases from V and 3 bases from J, leaving 5 bases between. Germline V gene sequence: CDR1 PRHDT, CDR2 FYEKMQ (reference sequence). The CDR3 has 12 amino acids. The CDR3 DNA sequence: TGTGCCAGCAGCCACAGCTACAATGAGCAGTTCTTC. Translated: CASSHSYNEQFF.

Only one count was recorded for this clonotype. Mismatch with germline at one junction end may stem from a read error. This CDR3 reads CSARDRRGGSQGTQYF. In DNA, the CDR3 is TGCAGTGCTAGAGATAGGAGGGGTGGATCCCAAGGGACCCAGTACTTC. V is TRBV20-1 and J is TRBJ2-7; D possibly corresponds to TRBD2 (6 bases). TRBJ2-5 explains the end of the DNA better; the J call may be wrong. The V gene's germline CDR1 is DFQATT and CDR2 SNEGSKA (reference sequence). The CDR3 runs 16 residues.

The V gene is TRBV12-3 or TRBV12-4, the J gene TRBJ1-6; TRBD1 might be the D (5 bases). The CDR3 spans 16 residues. Trimming pared 5 bases from V and 9 bases from J, leaving 20 bases between. The CDR3 nucleotides read TGTGCCAGCAGTCCCCTGCTTCGTCGGGACGGTTCACCCCTCCACTTT. Amino acid sequence: CASSPLLRRDGSPLHF.

This rearrangement joins TRBV5-1 to TRBJ2-5; 8 bases agree with TRBD2. J lost 1 base, V lost 0 bases, and 2 bases had no gene match. This CDR3 has 15 amino acids. Germline loops: CDR1 SGHRS, CDR2 YFSETQ. The DNA for the CDR3 is TGCGCCAGCAGCTTGGCACTAGCGGTCCAAGAGACCCAGTACTTC. The encoded protein is CASSLALAVQETQYF.

This clonotype appeared a few times. V gene TRBV20-1 combines with J gene TRBJ2-7, with 7 bases that match TRBD2. The CDR3 runs 13 residues. With V trimmed by 4 bases and J by 2 bases, 5 bases remained unmatched. Germline V gene data show CDR1 as DFQATT and CDR2 as SNEGSKA (reference sequence). The CDR3 is CSAIGTSAYEQYF. DNA of the CDR3: TGCAGTGCTATAGGTACTAGCGCCTACGAGCAGTACTTC.

The gene calls are TRBV29-1 and TRBJ2-5, with D possibly TRBD2 on 7 matching bases. The germline CDR1 and CDR2 sequences are SQVTM and ANQGSEA. Trimming left V 6 bases short and J 4 bases short, with 15 bases between. This CDR3 is 13 amino acids long. The CDR3 spells CSVKRGGSETQYF. DNA for the CDR3: TGCAGCGTCAAAAGGGGGGGTTCAGAGACCCAGTACTTC.

Of note for this clonotype: A single base separates this from a much larger clone, so it may be a read error. The V gene is TRBV9, the J gene TRBJ2-1; 11 bases are a match to TRBD2. V was clipped by 4 bases and J by 10 bases; unmatched bases: 7. Germline V lookup: CDR1 SGDLS, CDR2 YYNGEE. The CDR3 consists of 14 residues. The CDR3 sequence is CASSPGLADYEQFF. CDR3 sequence (DNA): TGTGCCAGCAGCCCGGGACTAGCGGACTACGAGCAGTTCTTC. The full variable domain, completed using reference TRBV9 and TRBJ2-1, is DSGVTQTPKHLITATGQRVTLRCSPRSGDLSVYWYQQSLDQGLQFLIQYYNGEERAKGNILERFSAQQFPDLHSELNLSSLELGDSALYFCASSPGLADYEQFFGPGTRLTVL.

In its sample, this clonotype ranks as medium-sized. The junction differs from germline at one of its ends, possibly a read error. The CDR3 DNA sequence: TGTGCTAGCAGCTTCGGGACTGAAGACAATGAGCAGTTCTTC. It yields the protein CASSFGTEDNEQFF. The chain joins TRBV7-7 to TRBJ2-1; possible D gene TRBD2, 6 bases. The germline gives CDR1 SSHAT, CDR2 FNYEAQ (reference sequence). CDR3 length: 14 amino acids.

This sequence joins TRBV19 and TRBJ2-7; D is ambiguous. The V gene lost 4 bases and the J gene lost 5 bases, with 9 bases spanning the gap. Per germline, CDR1 LNHDA and CDR2 SQIVND (reference sequence). The CDR3 is 12 residues long. The CDR3 spells CASSKTPDEQYF. CDR3 sequence (DNA): TGTGCCAGTAGTAAAACCCCTGACGAGCAGTACTTC.

This chain connects TRBV20-1 to TRBJ2-7; TRBD1 aligns across 10 bases. Germline lookup yields CDR1 DFQATT and CDR2 SNEGSKA (reference sequence). After removal of 8 bases from V and 0 bases from J, the junction contained 4 bases not matched to a gene. The CDR3 is made up of 13 amino acids. The CDR3 protein is CSLDRGDSYEQYF. The DNA of the CDR3 is TGCAGTCTGGACAGGGGGGACTCCTACGAGCAGTACTTC.

The chain is built from TRBV7-8 and TRBJ1-5, with D unclear. The CDR3 contains 15 residues. Germline CDR1 SGHVS, CDR2 FQNEAQ. With 4 bases removed from V and 4 bases from J, the gap between germline ends came to 14 bases. The CDR3 region is CASSSRILGNQPQHF. The CDR3 nucleotides read TGTGCCAGCAGCTCTCGAATTCTAGGTAATCAGCCCCAGCATTTT.

This clonotype appeared a single time. CDR3 nucleotide sequence: TGTGCCAGCAGCCAAGGTACAGGGCGCTCCTACAATGAGCAGTTCTTC. It translates to CASSQGTGRSYNEQFF. The chain joins TRBV3-1 to TRBJ2-1, with a tentative D call TRBD1 (6 bases). V lost 1 base and J 0 bases, leaving 10 bases between the germline ends. The V gene's germline CDR1 is LGHDT and CDR2 YNNKEL (reference sequence). The CDR3 has 16 residues.

This sequence joins TRBV5-1 and TRBJ2-1; D call uncertain. In germline, CDR1 is SGHRS, CDR2 YFSETQ. Trimming shortened V by 0 bases and J by 4 bases, and 11 bases separated the two germline ends. The CDR3 spans 15 residues. CDR3 protein: CASSLEATIYNEQFF. The CDR3 DNA is TGCGCCAGCAGCTTGGAAGCGACGATATACAATGAGCAGTTCTTC.

This clonotype was recorded only once. Its ends do not fully match the called genes, so a read error is possible. The chain has TRBV20-1 and TRBJ2-5; 8 bases match TRBD1. The J call is in doubt because the DNA end fits TRBJ2-7 better. There are 14 residues in the CDR3. Per the germline V gene, CDR1 is DFQATT and CDR2 is SNEGSKA (reference sequence). The CDR3 spells CGAKPGTGGYEQYF. The CDR3 nucleotides read TGCGGTGCTAAACCCGGGACAGGAGGCTACGAGCAGTACTTC.

This clonotype was counted only a few times. The J gene is TRBJ1-2, the V gene TRBV20-1; D not resolved. This CDR3 is built from 13 residues. The V gene's germline CDR1 is DFQATT and CDR2 SNEGSKA (reference sequence). V lost 0 bases to trimming and J lost 2 bases, with 7 bases between them. The CDR3 is CSARESENYGYTF. In DNA form, the CDR3 reads TGCAGTGCTAGAGAGTCAGAAAACTATGGCTACACCTTC.

This clonotype was seen more than once but under ten times. This chain uses TRBV7-2 with TRBJ2-3, with D perhaps matching TRBD2 (5 bases). Germline V gives CDR1 SGHTA, CDR2 FQGNSA. The V end was cut by 5 bases, the J end by 1 base, with 16 bases between. The CDR3 runs to 16 residues. This CDR3 is CASSPRLVGGTDTQYF. CDR3 in DNA: TGTGCCAGCAGCCCACGACTTGTGGGAGGCACAGATACGCAGTATTTT.

The chain's CDR3 is CASEHGGSQPQHF. CDR3 DNA: TGTGCCAGCGAACACGGGGGCAGTCAGCCCCAGCATTTT. The genes are TRBV6-1 and TRBJ1-5; D perhaps matches TRBD1 (6 bases). CDR3 length: 13 residues. The germline V gene encodes CDR1 MNHNS and CDR2 SASEGT. The V and J ends lost 8 bases and 6 bases respectively, with 14 bases between them.